Here is one T cell receptor (beta chain) with its context. Its antigen is unidentified. Donors counted as nominally healthy when sampled, yet unrecorded immune exposures were likely. This sample is part of a study of cytomegalovirus exposure and HLA in healthy donors. Overall study findings and caveats: Rare TCR sequences dominated, though some public TCRs recurred in many donors. Association of some 18,000 TCR beta sequences with HLA alleles was found at 0.05 false discovery rate in a later analysis.

Use of 60 Vbeta and 13 Jbeta primers characterized the PCR. The data were produced by immunoSEQ multiplex PCR, yet TCRdb's version contains in-frame clones alone and is incomplete. The repertoire consists of some 190,000 clones, with roughly four fifths occurring once and the leading ten covering approximately 1.8%. Germline CDR1 and CDR2: SGHDT and YYEEEE. Germline trimming cut 5 bases from V and 5 bases from J; bases unmatched to any gene: 5. The CDR3 spans 15 residues. The gene calls are TRBV5-6 and TRBJ2-7; TRBD2 matches 15 bases. This receptor was obtained from a man aged 18 to 29 in good health and CMV-seronegative. Source material: PBMCs. This CDR3 reads CASSPGLAGGHEQYF. The CDR3 DNA follows: TGTGCCAGCAGTCCGGGACTAGCGGGAGGCCACGAGCAGTACTTC.